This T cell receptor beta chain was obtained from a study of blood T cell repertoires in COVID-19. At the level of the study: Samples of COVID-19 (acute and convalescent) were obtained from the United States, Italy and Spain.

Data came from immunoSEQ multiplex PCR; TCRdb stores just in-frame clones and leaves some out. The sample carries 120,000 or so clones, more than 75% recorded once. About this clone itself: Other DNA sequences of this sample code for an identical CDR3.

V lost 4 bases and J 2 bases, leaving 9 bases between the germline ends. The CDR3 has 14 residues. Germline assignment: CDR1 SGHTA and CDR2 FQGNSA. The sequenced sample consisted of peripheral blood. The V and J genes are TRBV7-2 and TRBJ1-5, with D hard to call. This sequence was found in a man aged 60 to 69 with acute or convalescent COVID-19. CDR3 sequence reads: CASSSLSGNQPQHF. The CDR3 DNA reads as TGTGCCAGCAGCTCCCTCTCGGGCAATCAGCCCCAGCATTTT.